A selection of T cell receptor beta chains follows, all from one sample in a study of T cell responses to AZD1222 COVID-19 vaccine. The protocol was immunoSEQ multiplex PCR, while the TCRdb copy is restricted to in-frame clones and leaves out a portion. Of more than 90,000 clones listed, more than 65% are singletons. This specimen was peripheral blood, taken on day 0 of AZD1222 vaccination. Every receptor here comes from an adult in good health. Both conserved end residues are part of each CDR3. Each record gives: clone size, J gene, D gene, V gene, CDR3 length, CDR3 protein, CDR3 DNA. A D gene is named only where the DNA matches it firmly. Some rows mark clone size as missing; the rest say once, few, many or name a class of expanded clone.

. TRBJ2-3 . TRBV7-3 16 CASSLTPRKGSDTQYF TGTGCCAGCAGCTTAACCCCCCGGAAGGGCTCAGATACGCAGTATTTT
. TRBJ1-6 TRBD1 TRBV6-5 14 CASQWDRGNSPLHF TGTGCCAGCCAGTGGGACAGGGGAAATTCACCCCTCCACTTT
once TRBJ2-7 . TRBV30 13 CAWTLTGSYEQYF TGTGCCTGGACCCTTACAGGATCCTACGAGCAGTACTTC
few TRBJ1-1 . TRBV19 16 CASETGITSMNTEAFF TGTGCCAGCGAGACGGGGATTACTTCCATGAACACTGAAGCTTTCTTT
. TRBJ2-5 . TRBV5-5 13 CASSFLRGETQYF TGTGCCAGCAGCTTTCTCAGGGGAGAGACCCAGTACTTC
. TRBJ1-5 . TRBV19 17 CASSITGTVSFNQPQHF TGTGCCAGTAGTATCACGGGGACGGTATCCTTCAATCAGCCCCAGCATTTT
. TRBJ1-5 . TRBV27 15 CASSPRPHSNQPQHF TGTGCCAGCAGCCCCCGTCCACATAGCAATCAGCCCCAGCATTTT
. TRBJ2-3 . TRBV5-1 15 CASSPSVSSTDTQYF TGCGCCAGCAGCCCCAGCGTTTCTAGCACAGATACGCAGTATTTT
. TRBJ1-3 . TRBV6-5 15 CASSYSRNKGNTIYF TGTGCCAGCAGTTACTCCCGGAATAAAGGAAACACCATATATTTT
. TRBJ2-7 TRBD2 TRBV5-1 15 CASSLIPGLDYEQYF TGCGCCAGCAGCCTTATACCGGGACTAGACTACGAGCAGTACTTC
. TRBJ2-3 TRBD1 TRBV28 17 CASSSHLRQGGTDTQYF TGTGCCAGCAGTTCCCACCTCAGACAGGGGGGGACAGATACGCAGTATTTT
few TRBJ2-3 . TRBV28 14 CASSTPTGTDTQYF TGTGCCAGCTCTACCCCGACCGGGACAGATACGCAGTATTTT
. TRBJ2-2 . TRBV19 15 CASSIMATNTGELFF TGTGCCAGTAGTATTATGGCCACGAACACCGGGGAGCTGTTTTTT
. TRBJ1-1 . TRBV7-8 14 CASSLGDRHTEAFF TGTGCCAGCAGCTTAGGAGACAGACACACTGAAGCTTTCTTT
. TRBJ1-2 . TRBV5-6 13 CASNRDGNYGYTF TGTGCCAGCAACCGGGACGGGAACTATGGCTACACCTTC
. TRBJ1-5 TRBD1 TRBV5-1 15 CVSSLTGVGASPQHF TGCGTCAGCAGCTTGACAGGGGTAGGGGCCTCGCCCCAGCATTTT
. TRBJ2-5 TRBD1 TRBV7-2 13 CASSVDRRETQYF TGTGCCAGCAGCGTGGACAGGAGGGAGACCCAGTACTTC
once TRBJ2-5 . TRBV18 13 CASSPRSSETQYF TGTGCCAGCTCACCACGATCTTCAGAGACCCAGTACTTC
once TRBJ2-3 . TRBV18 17 CASSPPGQRSGLDTQYF TGTGCCAGCTCACCACCGGGACAAAGAAGCGGCCTAGATACGCAGTATTTT
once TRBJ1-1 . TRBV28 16 CASSLFYRVRGTEAFF TGTGCCAGCAGTTTATTCTACAGGGTGAGGGGCACTGAAGCTTTCTTT
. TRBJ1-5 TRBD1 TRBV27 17 CASSLFGQDLSNQPQHF TGTGCCAGCAGTTTATTTGGACAGGACCTTAGCAATCAGCCCCAGCATTTT
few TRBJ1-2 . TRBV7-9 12 CASRRTVYGYTF TGTGCCAGCAGGCGGACGGTTTATGGCTACACCTTC
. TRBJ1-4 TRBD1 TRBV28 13 CASSRDRGQKLFF TGTGCCAGCAGTCGCGACAGGGGCCAAAAACTGTTTTTT
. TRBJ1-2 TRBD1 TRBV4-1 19 CASSQPRGTGSTDNYGYTF TGCGCCAGCAGCCAGCCCCGAGGGACAGGGTCAACTGATAACTATGGCTACACCTTC
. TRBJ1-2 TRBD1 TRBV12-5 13 CASGIGGPYGYTF TGTGCTAGTGGAATAGGGGGCCCATATGGCTACACCTTC
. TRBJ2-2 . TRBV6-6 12 CASSLDTGELFF TGTGCCAGCAGTTTAGACACCGGGGAGCTGTTTTTT
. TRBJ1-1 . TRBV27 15 CASSRGGARNTEAFF TGTGCCAGCAGCCGTGGGGGGGCGAGGAACACTGAAGCTTTCTTT
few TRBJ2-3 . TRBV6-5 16 CASSLGQTPSTDTQYF TGTGCCAGCAGTTTAGGACAGACACCGTCCACAGATACGCAGTATTTT
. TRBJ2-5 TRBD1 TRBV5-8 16 CASSLGTGASQETQYF TGTGCCAGCAGCTTAGGGACAGGGGCCTCCCAAGAGACCCAGTACTTC
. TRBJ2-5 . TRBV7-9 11 CASSSQETQYF TGTGCCAGCAGCTCCCAAGAGACCCAGTACTTC
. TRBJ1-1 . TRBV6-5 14 CASSSRQGRTEAFF TGTGCCAGCAGTTCCCGGCAGGGACGAACTGAAGCTTTCTTT
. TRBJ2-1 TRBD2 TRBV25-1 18 CASSSGLAGPQKANEQFF TGTGCCAGCAGTTCCGGACTAGCGGGACCTCAAAAGGCGAATGAGCAGTTCTTC
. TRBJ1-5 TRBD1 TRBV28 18 CASSSILGAGGTGQPQHF TGTGCCAGCAGCTCAATCCTGGGGGCAGGGGGCACAGGTCAGCCCCAGCATTTT
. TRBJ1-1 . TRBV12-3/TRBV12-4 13 CASGPGLNTEAFF TGTGCCAGCGGTCCGGGACTGAACACTGAAGCTTTCTTT